This T cell receptor (beta chain) was found in a study of CD8 T cells in ankylosing spondylitis. Libraries for TCR beta were made by quantitative 5'-RACE with molecular barcodes. TCRdb re-analysed the 5' RACE reads in MiXCR, keeping a single row per CDR3 protein. The sample lists 200,000 to 250,000 distinct CDR3 sequences; roughly a tenth were seen once. Only a few counts were recorded for this clonotype. As yet, its antigen is unknown. The V gene's germline CDR1 is SNHLY and CDR2 FYNNEI. The V gene lost 4 bases and the J gene lost 0 bases, with 7 bases spanning the gap. The CDR3 has 14 amino acids. General study results and limits: In ankylosing spondylitis blood, a motif of roughly eight highly homologous TCR beta variants appeared characteristic. As for the disease-linked clones, they showed a CD8+ phenotype and occurred at relatively low frequencies in peripheral blood.

Material: blood, either unsorted or a sorted T cell fraction (not recorded which). The receptor comes from a male donor with ankylosing spondylitis or in good health (not recorded which). V gene TRBV2 combines with J gene TRBJ1-3, with D possibly being TRBD1 (5 bases). The CDR3 DNA reads as TGTGCCAGCAGTGGCGACAGCTCTGGAAACACCATATATTTT. Translated: CASSGDSSGNTIYF.